This TCR beta chain was identified during a study of cytomegalovirus exposure and HLA in healthy donors. In the PCR, 60 Vbeta and 13 Jbeta primers were used. Profiled with immunoSEQ multiplex PCR; TCRdb holds only in-frame clones, not every one. The data hold 180,000 or so clones, with over 80% observed a single time. This CDR3 comprises 16 residues. V lost 4 bases and J lost 5, with 21 bases in between. The specimen sequenced was PBMCs. This sequence joins TRBV23-1 and TRBJ2-7, with D possibly being TRBD1 (5 bases). TRBV23-1 is marked as an open reading frame, function uncertain. The sequence derives from a woman aged 50 to 60 in good health and CMV-seropositive. The CDR3 spells CASSLHGSGYFHEQYF. CDR3 bases: TGCGCCAGCAGTCTTCACGGTTCAGGGTATTTCCACGAGCAGTACTTC.